This T cell receptor beta chain was obtained from a study of cytomegalovirus exposure and HLA in healthy donors. Unmatched junction bases numbered 3, after V lost 5 bases and J lost 2 bases. In germline, CDR1 is LNHDA, CDR2 SQIVND (reference sequence). The CDR3 loop spans 14 amino acids. The PCR was carried out with 60 Vbeta primers and 13 Jbeta primers. Here immunoSEQ multiplex PCR was the method, and the copy in TCRdb shows in-frame clones only, minus some. The sample contains roughly 160,000 clones, about 82% of which appear only once. The clonotype comes from a male donor in good health and CMV-seronegative. V usage is TRBV19 and J usage is TRBJ1-1; TRBD1 agrees at 9 bases. Input material: PBMCs. CDR3 sequence: CASSLQGANTEAFF. CDR3 DNA: TGTGCCAGTAGTTTACAGGGGGCTAACACTGAAGCTTTCTTT.